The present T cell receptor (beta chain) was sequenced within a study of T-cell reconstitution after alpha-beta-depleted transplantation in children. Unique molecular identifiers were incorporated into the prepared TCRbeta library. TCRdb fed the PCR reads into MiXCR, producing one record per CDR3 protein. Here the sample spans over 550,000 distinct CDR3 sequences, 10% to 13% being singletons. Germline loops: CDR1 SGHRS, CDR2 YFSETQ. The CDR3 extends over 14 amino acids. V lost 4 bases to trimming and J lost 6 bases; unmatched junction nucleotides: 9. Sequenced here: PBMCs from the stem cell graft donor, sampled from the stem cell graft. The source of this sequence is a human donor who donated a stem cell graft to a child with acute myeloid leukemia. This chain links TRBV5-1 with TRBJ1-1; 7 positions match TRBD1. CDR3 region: CASSGETGAPEAFF. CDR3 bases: TGCGCCAGCAGCGGGGAAACAGGGGCCCCTGAAGCTTTCTTT.